Each of the 5 T cell receptor beta chains below was sequenced from the same sample in a study of metastatic and nonmetastatic thyroid tumors. Nobody among the patients had been given any treatment before thyroid surgery. From the PCR reads, TCRdb re-called clones with MiXCR. The data hold around 5,400 clones, with 33% observed a single time. Sequencing input: adjacent normal tissue. These receptor sequences come from a female donor with papillary thyroid cancer or a benign thyroid nodule (not recorded which). Some clones in this sample may be carry-over from other donors' samples.

This clone ranks as large. This chain connects TRBV20-1 to TRBJ2-7, with TRBD1 matching 7 bases. This CDR3 has 13 residues. The J segment lost 2 bases and the V segment lost 4 bases, leaving 5 bases of the junction unmatched. Germline values: CDR1 DFQATT, CDR2 SNEGSKA (reference sequence). The CDR3 DNA is TGCAGTGCTACACGACAGGGACCCTACGAGCAGTACTTC. Protein sequence: CSATRQGPYEQYF.

There are a few counts of this clone. The chain couples TRBV11-2 to TRBJ1-2; D may be TRBD1 (5 bases). The CDR3 loop spans 12 amino acids. V was clipped by 2 bases and J by 8 bases, with 9 bases between them. Germline V gene data show CDR1 as SGHAT and CDR2 as FQNNGV. The CDR3 is CASSLIRGGYTF. The CDR3 region has the DNA TGTGCCAGCAGCTTAATTCGGGGGGGCTACACCTTC.

This clone was detected only a few times. The chain recombines TRBV6-6 with TRBJ2-7; tentative D call: TRBD1 (6 bases). The germline V gene has CDR1 MNHNY and CDR2 SVGAGI (reference sequence). V gave up 2 bases and J gave up 3 bases, with 11 bases separating them. The CDR3 extends over 14 amino acids. CDR3 region: CASSYPRDNYEQYF. Written as DNA, the CDR3 is TGTGCCAGCAGTTACCCTCGGGACAACTACGAGCAGTACTTC.

The rearrangement joins TRBV28 to TRBJ2-7, with D possibly TRBD2 on 7 matching bases. The V end was cut by 6 bases, the J end by 0 bases, with 12 bases between. The CDR3 has 14 amino acids. Germline CDR1 and CDR2: MDHEN and SYDVKM. The CDR3 here is CASSLGGDSYEQYF. CDR3 sequence (DNA): TGTGCCAGCAGCTTAGGGGGGGACTCCTACGAGCAGTACTTC.

The chain combines TRBV11-2 with TRBJ2-3; 9 nucleotides align to TRBD2. CDR3 length: 18 residues. The V gene's germline CDR1 is SGHAT and CDR2 FQNNGV. V shed 5 bases, J shed 4 bases, and the junction held 16 bases outside the gene matches. In nucleotides, the CDR3 is TGTGCCAGCAGCCCCGGCGAGGGGCGGGAGGGCGATTCAGATACGCAGTATTTT. Amino acids: CASSPGEGREGDSDTQYF.